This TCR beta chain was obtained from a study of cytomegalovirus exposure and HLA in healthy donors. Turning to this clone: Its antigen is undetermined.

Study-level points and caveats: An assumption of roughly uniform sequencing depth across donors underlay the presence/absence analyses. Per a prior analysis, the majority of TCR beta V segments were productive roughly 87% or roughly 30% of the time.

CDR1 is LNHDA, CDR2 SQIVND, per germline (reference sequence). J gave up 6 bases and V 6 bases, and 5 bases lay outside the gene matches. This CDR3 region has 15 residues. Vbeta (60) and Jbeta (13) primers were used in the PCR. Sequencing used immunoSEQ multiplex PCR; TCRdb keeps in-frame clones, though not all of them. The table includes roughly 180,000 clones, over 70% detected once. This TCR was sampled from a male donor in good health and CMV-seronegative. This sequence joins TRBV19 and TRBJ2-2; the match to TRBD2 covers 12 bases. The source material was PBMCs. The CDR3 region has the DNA TGTGCCAGTAGCCAACTAGCGGGGGGAGCCGGGGAGCTGTTTTTT. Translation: CASSQLAGGAGELFF.